The 28 T cell receptor beta chains below come from one sample, sequenced in a study of technical replicates of blood from several donors. Using immunoSEQ multiplex PCR, the repertoire was profiled, and TCRdb retains in-frame clones only, with some absent. The data hold 68,000 or so clones, with about 89% observed a single time. Specimen: PBMCs. These receptors all come from a human donor in good health. Some clones in this sample may be carry-over from other donors' samples.

The rearrangement uses TRBV21-1 and TRBJ2-4; the table gives TRBD2 as D, unverified against the DNA. TRBV21-1 is designated a pseudogene. The CDR3 extends over 14 amino acids. For the CDR3, the DNA is TGTGCCGAGCCCGGGGGGATTCCCAAAAACATTCAGTACTTC. Translated, it gives CAEPGGIPKNIQYF.

The gene calls are TRBV5-1 and TRBJ2-7; the D gene is possibly TRBD2 (5 bases). Trimming took 3 bases from V and 1 from J, leaving 11 bases between them. This CDR3 is built from 14 residues. Germline CDR1 is SGHRS and CDR2 is YFSETQ. The CDR3 reads CASSSGLISYEQYF. The DNA for the CDR3 is TGCGCCAGCAGCTCCGGACTGATATCCTACGAGCAGTACTTC.

V usage is TRBV30 and J usage is TRBJ1-2; 7 bases match TRBD1. The CDR3 spans 14 residues. V lost 5 bases and J lost 0; bases outside the gene matches: 6. CDR1 and CDR2 (germline): GTSNPN, SVGIG (reference sequence). Here the CDR3 DNA reads TGTGCCTGGGACCGTGGACAGGCTAACTATGGCTACACCTTC. This gives the protein CAWDRGQANYGYTF.

This chain links TRBV19 with TRBJ1-5; possibly TRBD1 for D (6 bases). The CDR3 length is 18 residues. Germline V gene sequence: CDR1 LNHDA, CDR2 SQIVND (reference sequence). V gave up 7 bases and J gave up 0 bases, with 22 bases separating them. The CDR3, as DNA: TGTGCCAGTATGAGGGGGGGCAGGGCTATAGATAGCAATCAGCCCCAGCATTTT. It yields the protein CASMRGGRAIDSNQPQHF.

This rearrangement joins TRBV4-1 to TRBJ2-1; D not resolved. There are 13 residues in the CDR3. V was clipped by 5 bases and J by 7 bases, with 12 bases between them. CDR1 and CDR2 (germline): MGHRA, YSYEKL. Written as DNA, the CDR3 is TGCGCCAGCAGCTCGCCCTTGGCAAATGAGCAGTTCTTC. Protein sequence: CASSSPLANEQFF.

This rearrangement joins TRBV5-1 to TRBJ2-2, with D perhaps matching TRBD1 (5 bases). The V end was cut by 0 bases, the J end by 6 bases, with 15 bases between. There are 16 residues in the CDR3. Germline V CDR1 and CDR2: SGHRS, YFSETQ. The chain's CDR3 is CASSLVVGAVAGELFF. The DNA for the CDR3 is TGCGCCAGCAGCTTGGTAGTTGGGGCCGTTGCCGGGGAGCTGTTTTTT.

This chain uses TRBV7-3 with TRBJ2-2; 9 positions match TRBD1. The V gene end was trimmed by 5 bases and the J gene end by 5 bases; junction bases not matched to a gene: 15. There are 18 residues in the CDR3. The germline CDR1 and CDR2 sequences are SGHTA and FQGTGA. CDR3 sequence: CASSPRPQTGGWTGELFF. CDR3 sequence (DNA): TGTGCCAGCAGCCCGAGGCCGCAGACAGGGGGTTGGACCGGGGAGCTGTTTTTT. Full variable domain (missing parts from reference TRBV7-3 and TRBJ2-2): GAGVSQTPSNKVTEKGKYVELRCDPISGHTALYWYRQSLGQGPEFLIYFQGTGAADDSGLPNDRFFAVRPEGSVSTLKIQRTERGDSAVYLCASSPRPQTGGWTGELFFGEGSRLTVL.

This clone was counted only a few times. V gene TRBV6-1 combines with J gene TRBJ1-1; D is unresolved. The CDR3 spans 11 residues. Trimming took 3 bases from V and 11 from J, leaving 10 bases between them. CDR1 is MNHNS, CDR2 SASEGT, per germline. DNA of the CDR3: TGTGCCAGCAGTGACTTTGGGCGTGCTTTCTTT. The encoded protein is CASSDFGRAFF.

The chain recombines TRBV10-3 with TRBJ1-6; D is possibly TRBD1 (6 bases). The germline V gene has CDR1 ENHRY and CDR2 SYGVKD. The CDR3 length is 14 residues. The ends were cut back, 7 bases at V and 6 bases at J, with 13 bases in the middle. The CDR3 nucleotides are TGTGCCATCAAAGAACAGGGTAGTAATTCACCCCTCCACTTT. Translating gives CAIKEQGSNSPLHF.

V and J are TRBV4-3 and TRBJ2-7; TRBD1 aligns across 9 bases. There are 15 residues in the CDR3. Losses at the gene ends were 5 bases for V and 5 bases for J; bases not matched to a gene: 10. Germline V gene lookup returns CDR1 LGHNA and CDR2 YSLEER. The CDR3 DNA reads as TGCGCCAGCAGCAGACGGGACAGGGCTTCCCACGAGCAGTACTTC. Translating it yields CASSRRDRASHEQYF.

The rearrangement joins TRBV5-6 to TRBJ2-7, with TRBD1 identical over 7 bases. This CDR3 contains 16 residues. Germline CDR1 and CDR2: SGHDT and YYEEEE. V shed 5 bases, J shed 2 bases, and the junction held 13 bases outside the gene matches. The DNA for the CDR3 is TGTGCCAGCAGTACAAGGCTGGGACAGAAACCCTACGAGCAGTACTTC. As protein: CASSTRLGQKPYEQYF. Complete variable domain (other parts from reference TRBV5-6 and TRBJ2-7): DAGVTQSPTHLIKTRGQQVTLRCSPKSGHDTVSWYQQALGQGPQFIFQYYEEEERQRGNFPDRFSGHQFPNYSSELNVNALLLGDSALYLCASSTRLGQKPYEQYFGPGTRLTVT.

This sequence joins TRBV29-1 and TRBJ1-1; possibly TRBD1 for D (5 bases). Germline CDR1 reads SQVTM; CDR2 reads ANQGSEA. Trimming took off 7 bases at V and 7 bases at J, with 22 bases between the two ends. This CDR3 region has 14 residues. CDR3 loop: CSATHAGGSGEAFF. DNA for the CDR3: TGCAGCGCCACCCACGCGGGGGGGTCCGGTGAAGCTTTCTTT. Full variable domain (rest looked up from reference TRBV29-1 and TRBJ1-1): SAVISQKPSRDICQRGTSLTIQCQVDSQVTMMFWYRQQPGQSLTLIATANQGSEATYESGFVIDKFPISRPNLTFSTLTVSNMSPEDSSIYLCSATHAGGSGEAFFGQGTRLTVV.

The gene calls are TRBV5-1 and TRBJ2-3, with TRBD2 matching over 8 bases. Germline trimming cut 1 base from V and 2 bases from J; bases unmatched to any gene: 6. Germline CDR1 reads SGHRS; CDR2 reads YFSETQ. The CDR3 runs to 16 residues. The CDR3 DNA sequence: TGCGCCAGCAGCTTGCAAGCGGGGGTTCACACAGATACGCAGTATTTT. Translated, it gives CASSLQAGVHTDTQYF.

There are a few counts of this clone. This rearrangement joins TRBV7-2 to TRBJ1-5; no definite D call. The germline V gene encodes CDR1 SGHTA and CDR2 FQGNSA. The CDR3 has 14 amino acids. Trimming removed 3 bases at V and 6 bases at J, with 12 bases between. CDR3 amino acids: CASSLDSNGQPQHF. CDR3 sequence (DNA): TGTGCCAGCAGCTTGGACTCCAATGGTCAGCCCCAGCATTTT.

The chain uses TRBV5-5 and TRBJ2-5; D perhaps matches TRBD2 (8 bases). The CDR3 is made up of 15 amino acids. Trimming removed 4 bases from V and 7 bases from J, with 20 bases in between. Germline V gene sequence: CDR1 SGHKS, CDR2 YYEKEE (reference sequence). In nucleotides, the CDR3 is TGTGCCAGCAGCCCACAGGGGATCAGCGGGGGGACCCAGTACTTC. Protein product: CASSPQGISGGTQYF. Filled out from reference TRBV5-5 and TRBJ2-5, the complete variable domain reads DAGVTQSPTHLIKTRGQQVTLRCSPISGHKSVSWYQQVLGQGPQFIFQYYEKEERGRGNFPDRFSARQFPNYSSELNVNALLLGDSALYLCASSPQGISGGTQYFGPGTRLLVL.

CDR3 in DNA: TGCGCCAGCAGCCGGGAGTCGACTAGCGGGAGGGCTGAGCAGTTCTTC. Its protein is CASSRESTSGRAEQFF. The V gene is TRBV5-1, the J gene TRBJ2-1, with 14 bases lining up with TRBD2. The CDR3 is 16 amino acids. CDR1 SGHRS and CDR2 YFSETQ come from the germline V gene. V shed 4 bases, J shed 9 bases, and the junction held 9 bases outside the gene matches.

This chain joins TRBV2 and TRBJ2-7, with 9 bases fitting TRBD1. With V trimmed by 7 bases and J by 3 bases, 7 bases remained unmatched. Germline-derived CDR1 and CDR2 are SNHLY and FYNNEI. This CDR3 region has 14 residues. CDR3 DNA: TGTGCCAGCACCAAAGGACAGGGGAACTACGAGCAGTACTTC. Its protein is CASTKGQGNYEQYF.

The V gene is TRBV12-5, the J gene TRBJ2-2; 12 bases align to TRBD2. CDR1 and CDR2 from the germline V gene are LGHNT and FRNRAP. Germline trimming cut 5 bases from V and 1 base from J; bases unmatched to any gene: 5. The CDR3 is 17 amino acids. The chain's CDR3 is CASGTGTSGRNTGELFF. In DNA form, the CDR3 reads TGTGCTAGTGGTACCGGGACTAGCGGGCGGAACACCGGGGAGCTGTTTTTT.

The gene calls are TRBV13 and TRBJ2-3; TRBD2 agrees at 10 bases. J gave up 4 bases and V 4 bases, and 8 bases lay outside the gene matches. The CDR3 consists of 16 residues. Germline CDR1 and CDR2: PRHDT and FYEKMQ (reference sequence). The CDR3 is CASSSPGLAFADTQYF. CDR3 nucleotide sequence: TGTGCCAGCAGCTCCCCGGGACTAGCGTTTGCAGATACGCAGTATTTT.

The chain couples TRBV6-6 to TRBJ2-7, with D possibly TRBD2 on 5 matching bases. CDR1 MNHNY and CDR2 SVGAGI come from the germline V gene (reference sequence). The V gene lost 5 bases and the J gene lost 5 bases, with 7 bases spanning the gap. The CDR3 is 11 amino acids. In nucleotides, the CDR3 is TGTGCCAGCAGTCCGAGGGACGAGCAGTACTTC. Its translation: CASSPRDEQYF.

This clone occurred once. The chain combines TRBV25-1 with TRBJ1-1; 9 positions agree with TRBD1. The V segment lost 7 bases and the J segment 5 bases; nucleotides outside the gene matches: 8. The length of the CDR3 is 14 residues. In germline, CDR1 is MGHDK, CDR2 SYGVNS. The CDR3 loop reads CASIPDRGNTEAFF. DNA for the CDR3: TGTGCCAGCATTCCGGACAGGGGAAATACTGAAGCTTTCTTT.

This clone appeared a single time. This chain connects TRBV7-9 to TRBJ2-7, with D possibly TRBD2 on 5 matching bases. Trimming left V 3 bases short and J 1 base short, with 10 bases between. The CDR3 covers 14 residues. The V gene's germline CDR1 is SEHNR and CDR2 FQNEAQ (reference sequence). The CDR3 DNA sequence: TGTGCCAGCAGCTTTTACGAGGGTTCCTACGAGCAGTACTTC. Its translation is CASSFYEGSYEQYF.

The chain combines TRBV7-6 with TRBJ1-6; TRBD1 agrees at 9 bases. CDR1 is SGHVS, CDR2 FNYEAQ, per germline. The V and J ends lost 4 bases and 6 bases, in that order; junction bases with no gene match: 1. The CDR3 contains 14 residues. CDR3 DNA: TGTGCCAGCAGCTGGGGACAGGGTAATTCACCCCTCCACTTT. This encodes CASSWGQGNSPLHF.

V usage is TRBV27 and J usage is TRBJ2-7; a possible D gene is TRBD1 (6 bases). CDR1 is MNHEY, CDR2 SMNVEV, per germline (reference sequence). V lost 5 bases and J lost 4, with 12 bases in between. The CDR3 is made up of 13 amino acids. Here the CDR3 DNA reads TGTGCCAGCAGTCAACCCGGGACATACGAGCAGTACTTC. This encodes CASSQPGTYEQYF.

This clone was detected once. This sequence joins TRBV19 and TRBJ2-7; 7 bases are a match to TRBD1. CDR1 is LNHDA and CDR2 is SQIVND in the germline V gene (reference sequence). The CDR3 consists of 17 residues. After removal of 3 bases from V and 0 bases from J, the junction contained 11 bases not matched to a gene. The CDR3: CASSIRSDRRPSYEQYF. The CDR3 bases are TGTGCCAGTAGTATTCGATCGGACAGGCGCCCCTCCTACGAGCAGTACTTC. Using reference TRBV19 and TRBJ2-7 for the parts outside the CDR3, the full variable domain is DGGITQSPKYLFRKEGQNVTLSCEQNLNHDAMYWYRQDPGQGLRLIYYSQIVNDFQKGDIAEGYSVSREKKESFPLTVTSAQKNPTAFYLCASSIRSDRRPSYEQYFGPGTRLTVT.

V usage is TRBV6-6 and J usage is TRBJ1-5, with D perhaps matching TRBD1 (5 bases). The V end was cut by 6 bases, the J end by 6 bases, with 9 bases between. Germline CDR1 is MNHNY and CDR2 is SVGAGI (reference sequence). The CDR3 covers 12 residues. Here the CDR3 reads CASSGGSQPQHF. The CDR3 DNA sequence: TGTGCCAGCAGCGGGGGTAGTCAGCCCCAGCATTTT.

This clone was recorded once. This likely comes from a read error, as the CDR3 has no conserved phenylalanine or tryptophan at its end. The limits of the CDR3 on the DNA are not certain, so only TCRdb's listed CDR3 is given. This chain links TRBV6-1 with TRBJ1-1; the table's D call TRBD1 went unverified against the DNA. The CDR3 has 10 residues if both end residues are counted. CDR1 is MNHNS, CDR2 SASEGT, per germline. The CDR3 reads CAGLGAVGWI.

This clone came up once. The chain couples TRBV11-1 to TRBJ2-7; D might be TRBD1 (6 bases). From germline, CDR1 is SGHAT and CDR2 FQDESV (reference sequence). V lost 2 bases and J lost 6, with 11 bases in between. This CDR3 is 13 amino acids long. In nucleotides, the CDR3 is TGTGCCAGCAGCTTATCAGGGGTCGCCGAGCAGTACTTC. Its protein product is CASSLSGVAEQYF.